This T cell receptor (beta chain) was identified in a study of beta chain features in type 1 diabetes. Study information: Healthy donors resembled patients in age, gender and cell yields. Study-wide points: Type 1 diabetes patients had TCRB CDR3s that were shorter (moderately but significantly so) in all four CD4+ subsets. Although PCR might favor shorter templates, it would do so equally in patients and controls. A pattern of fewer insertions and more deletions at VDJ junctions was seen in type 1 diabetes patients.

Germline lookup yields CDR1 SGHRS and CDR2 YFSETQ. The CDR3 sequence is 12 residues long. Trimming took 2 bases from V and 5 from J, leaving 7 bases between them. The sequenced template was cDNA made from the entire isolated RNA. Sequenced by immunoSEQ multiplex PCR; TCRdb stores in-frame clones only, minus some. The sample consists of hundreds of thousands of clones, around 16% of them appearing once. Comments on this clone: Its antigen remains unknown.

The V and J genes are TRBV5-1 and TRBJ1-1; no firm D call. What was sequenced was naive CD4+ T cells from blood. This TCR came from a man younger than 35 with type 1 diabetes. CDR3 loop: CASSFTGTEAFF. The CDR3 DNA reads TGCGCCAGCAGCTTTACGGGGACTGAAGCTTTCTTT.